These T cell receptor beta chains were read from a single sample in a study of post-analysis software for immune sequencing data. TCRdb used MiXCR to reprocess the PCR reads, holding one entry per CDR3 protein. The sample yields about 200,000 distinct CDR3 sequences, 29% seen once. The material sequenced was blood. These TCRs come from a girl aged 2 to 17 with multiple sclerosis. Each CDR3 is given with its conserved first and last residue. Each record gives: V gene, D gene, CDR3 length, clone size, J gene, CDR3 protein, CDR3 DNA. The D gene is left open where the match is weak. The size of a clone is reported for some rows only, either as once, few or many, or as a class for expanded clones.

v_call: TRBV10-3; d_call: .; cdr3_length: 12; clone_size: many; j_call: TRBJ1-2; cdr3_aa: CAISAANYGYTF; cdr3_nt: TGTGCCATCAGTGCCGCAAACTATGGCTACACCTTC
v_call: TRBV10-1; d_call: .; cdr3_length: 14; clone_size: few; j_call: TRBJ1-1; cdr3_aa: CASSETALNTEAFF; cdr3_nt: TGCGCCAGCAGTGAGACCGCCCTGAACACTGAAGCTTTCTTT
v_call: TRBV5-1; d_call: TRBD2; cdr3_length: 19; clone_size: .; j_call: TRBJ2-1; cdr3_aa: CASSSMGTSGTISYNEQFF; cdr3_nt: TGCGCCAGCAGCTCGATGGGGACTAGCGGGACTATCTCCTACAATGAGCAGTTCTTC
v_call: TRBV27; d_call: .; cdr3_length: 13; clone_size: many; j_call: TRBJ2-7; cdr3_aa: CASSPGQLYEQYF; cdr3_nt: TGTGCCAGCAGCCCTGGACAGTTATACGAGCAGTACTTC
v_call: TRBV15; d_call: .; cdr3_length: 16; clone_size: few; j_call: TRBJ1-1; cdr3_aa: CATSRKPWVVNTEAFF; cdr3_nt: TGTGCCACCAGCAGAAAACCCTGGGTCGTGAACACTGAAGCTTTCTTT
v_call: TRBV12-3/TRBV12-4; d_call: TRBD1; cdr3_length: 12; clone_size: .; j_call: TRBJ1-2; cdr3_aa: CASSRDRGGYTF; cdr3_nt: TGTGCCAGCAGTCGGGACAGAGGCGGCTACACCTTC
v_call: TRBV20-1; d_call: TRBD2; cdr3_length: 14; clone_size: .; j_call: TRBJ2-1; cdr3_aa: CSAGLAGVSGEQFF; cdr3_nt: TGCAGTGCAGGACTAGCGGGAGTTAGCGGCGAGCAGTTCTTC
v_call: TRBV10-2; d_call: .; cdr3_length: 15; clone_size: few; j_call: TRBJ2-2; cdr3_aa: CASRMTGTNTGELFF; cdr3_nt: TGCGCCAGCAGGATGACGGGCACGAACACCGGGGAGCTGTTTTTT
v_call: TRBV12-3/TRBV12-4; d_call: .; cdr3_length: 14; clone_size: .; j_call: TRBJ1-6; cdr3_aa: CASSPSTVNSPLHF; cdr3_nt: TGTGCCAGCAGTCCCTCGACAGTTAATTCACCCCTCCACTTT
v_call: TRBV7-9; d_call: .; cdr3_length: 12; clone_size: many; j_call: TRBJ2-7; cdr3_aa: CASSLSHYEQYF; cdr3_nt: TGTGCCAGCAGCTTATCCCACTACGAGCAGTACTTC
v_call: TRBV20-1; d_call: TRBD2; cdr3_length: 13; clone_size: many; j_call: TRBJ2-1; cdr3_aa: CSAPKGLAGIQFF; cdr3_nt: TGCAGTGCTCCCAAGGGGCTAGCGGGGATACAGTTCTTC
v_call: TRBV18; d_call: TRBD2; cdr3_length: 16; clone_size: .; j_call: TRBJ2-3; cdr3_aa: CASSHLAGGRTDTQYF; cdr3_nt: TGTGCCAGCTCGCATCTAGCGGGAGGGCGGACAGATACGCAGTATTTT
v_call: TRBV9; d_call: .; cdr3_length: 12; clone_size: few; j_call: TRBJ1-6; cdr3_aa: CASSPRGSPLHF; cdr3_nt: TGTGCCAGCAGCCCGCGAGGTTCACCCCTCCACTTT
v_call: TRBV6-1; d_call: TRBD1; cdr3_length: 18; clone_size: few; j_call: TRBJ1-2; cdr3_aa: CASRRYAGQGKVNYGYTF; cdr3_nt: TGTGCCAGCAGGAGGTATGCGGGACAGGGAAAGGTTAACTATGGCTACACCTTC
v_call: TRBV19; d_call: .; cdr3_length: 15; clone_size: .; j_call: TRBJ1-1; cdr3_aa: CASSRRLGANTEAFF; cdr3_nt: TGTGCCAGTAGTAGAAGGCTGGGGGCGAACACTGAAGCTTTCTTT
v_call: TRBV5-1; d_call: TRBD2; cdr3_length: 12; clone_size: many; j_call: TRBJ2-3; cdr3_aa: CASSLTSGTQYF; cdr3_nt: TGCGCCAGCAGCTTGACTAGCGGAACGCAGTATTTT
v_call: TRBV7-7; d_call: TRBD1; cdr3_length: 12; clone_size: .; j_call: TRBJ1-5; cdr3_aa: CAVGQANQPQHF; cdr3_nt: TGTGCCGTAGGACAGGCCAATCAGCCCCAGCATTTT
v_call: TRBV28; d_call: .; cdr3_length: 12; clone_size: many; j_call: TRBJ2-1; cdr3_aa: CASSTPGAFQFF; cdr3_nt: TGTGCCAGCAGTACCCCCGGAGCTTTCCAGTTCTTC
v_call: TRBV20-1; d_call: TRBD2; cdr3_length: 17; clone_size: .; j_call: TRBJ2-7; cdr3_aa: CSARAVLAGALRDEQYF; cdr3_nt: TGCAGTGCTAGAGCGGTACTAGCGGGAGCCCTCCGGGATGAGCAGTACTTC
v_call: TRBV28; d_call: TRBD1; cdr3_length: 16; clone_size: .; j_call: TRBJ1-5; cdr3_aa: CASSPRGQGGNQPQHF; cdr3_nt: TGTGCCAGCAGCCCAAGGGGACAGGGGGGCAATCAGCCCCAGCATTTT
v_call: TRBV29-1; d_call: .; cdr3_length: 11; clone_size: .; j_call: TRBJ2-5; cdr3_aa: CSVNAGETQYF; cdr3_nt: TGCAGCGTTAATGCGGGCGAGACCCAGTACTTC
v_call: TRBV10-3; d_call: .; cdr3_length: 9; clone_size: .; j_call: TRBJ2-3; cdr3_aa: CAVGDTQYF; cdr3_nt: TGTGCCGTCGGGGATACGCAGTATTTT
v_call: TRBV28; d_call: .; cdr3_length: 17; clone_size: few; j_call: TRBJ2-7; cdr3_aa: CASSLASMTEKDYEQYF; cdr3_nt: TGTGCCAGCAGTTTAGCCTCCATGACAGAAAAGGACTACGAGCAGTACTTC
v_call: TRBV28; d_call: .; cdr3_length: 18; clone_size: .; j_call: TRBJ2-2; cdr3_aa: CASSFPPLELAETGERFF; cdr3_nt: TGTGCCAGCAGTTTTCCCCCCCTGGAGTTAGCGGAGACCGGGGAGCGGTTTTTT
v_call: TRBV7-2; d_call: .; cdr3_length: 15; clone_size: few; j_call: TRBJ1-6; cdr3_aa: CASSQRQARGSPLHF; cdr3_nt: TGTGCCAGCAGCCAACGACAGGCAAGGGGTTCACCCCTCCACTTT
v_call: TRBV20-1; d_call: .; cdr3_length: 14; clone_size: few; j_call: TRBJ2-4; cdr3_aa: CSARSITRKNIQYF; cdr3_nt: TGCAGTGCTAGGTCGATCACCCGAAAAAACATTCAGTACTTC
v_call: TRBV20-1; d_call: TRBD1; cdr3_length: 14; clone_size: many; j_call: TRBJ2-4; cdr3_aa: CSAWGQGAKNIQYF; cdr3_nt: TGCAGTGCTTGGGGACAGGGGGCGAAAAACATTCAGTACTTC
v_call: TRBV5-1; d_call: .; cdr3_length: 16; clone_size: many; j_call: TRBJ2-3; cdr3_aa: CASSLELLPSTDTQYF; cdr3_nt: TGCGCCAGCAGCTTGGAGCTCCTGCCGAGCACAGATACGCAGTATTTT
v_call: TRBV12-3/TRBV12-4; d_call: .; cdr3_length: 13; clone_size: .; j_call: TRBJ1-3; cdr3_aa: CASNQGSGNTIYF; cdr3_nt: TGTGCCAGCAACCAGGGTTCTGGAAACACCATATATTTT
v_call: TRBV6-1; d_call: TRBD1; cdr3_length: 14; clone_size: few; j_call: TRBJ1-5; cdr3_aa: CASSLTGGNQPQHF; cdr3_nt: TGTGCCAGCAGCCTTACAGGGGGCAATCAGCCCCAGCATTTT
v_call: TRBV5-6; d_call: TRBD2; cdr3_length: 17; clone_size: few; j_call: TRBJ2-1; cdr3_aa: CASSPYILASGRVEQFF; cdr3_nt: TGTGCCAGCAGCCCCTATATTTTGGCTAGCGGGAGAGTTGAGCAGTTCTTC
v_call: TRBV7-3; d_call: .; cdr3_length: 16; clone_size: many; j_call: TRBJ2-1; cdr3_aa: CASSSPTRRVYNEQFF; cdr3_nt: TGTGCCAGCAGCTCCCCGACTCGCCGCGTCTACAATGAGCAGTTCTTC
v_call: TRBV19; d_call: .; cdr3_length: 18; clone_size: .; j_call: TRBJ1-6; cdr3_aa: CASSIDDAYGVLWSPLHF; cdr3_nt: TGTGCCAGTAGTATAGATGATGCATACGGGGTCCTGTGGTCACCCCTCCACTTT
v_call: TRBV29-1; d_call: .; cdr3_length: 13; clone_size: many; j_call: TRBJ2-1; cdr3_aa: CSVGGSGVLEQFF; cdr3_nt: TGCAGCGTGGGGGGCAGCGGGGTACTGGAGCAGTTCTTC
v_call: TRBV4-1; d_call: TRBD2; cdr3_length: 16; clone_size: many; j_call: TRBJ2-1; cdr3_aa: CASSHPYVAGGDEQFF; cdr3_nt: TGCGCCAGCAGCCATCCTTACGTAGCGGGAGGCGATGAGCAGTTCTTC
v_call: TRBV5-1; d_call: .; cdr3_length: 15; clone_size: .; j_call: TRBJ1-1; cdr3_aa: CASSLDGTAVDEAFF; cdr3_nt: TGCGCCAGCAGCTTGGATGGCACGGCGGTTGATGAAGCTTTCTTT
v_call: TRBV5-5; d_call: TRBD2; cdr3_length: 16; clone_size: many; j_call: TRBJ2-7; cdr3_aa: CASSLGGLAGVDEQYF; cdr3_nt: TGTGCCAGCAGCTTGGGAGGACTAGCGGGAGTTGATGAGCAGTACTTC